This T cell receptor beta chain was obtained from a study of OX40 agonist ivuxolimab in advanced cancers. Sequenced by immunoSEQ multiplex PCR; TCRdb stores in-frame clones only, minus some. The data hold 75,000 to 100,000 clones, with roughly 90% observed a single time. The CDR3 totals 15 residues. Germline CDR1 LNHDA, CDR2 SQIVND (reference sequence). The ends were cut back, 3 bases at V and 4 bases at J, with 13 bases in the middle. Sequencing used CD4+ or CD8+ T cells sorted from blood, obtained in a trial of the OX40 agonist ivuxolimab. The chain joins TRBV19 to TRBJ2-1; the D gene is possibly TRBD2 (6 bases). The receptor's source is an adult with an advanced solid tumor such as melanoma, head and neck, liver or kidney cancer. The CDR3 spells CASSMGGPRYNEQFF. DNA of the CDR3: TGTGCCAGTAGTATGGGGGGTCCTAGGTACAATGAGCAGTTCTTC.